This T cell receptor beta chain originates from a study of blood T cell repertoires in COVID-19. Turning to the study itself: The United States, Italy and Spain supplied acute and convalescent COVID-19 samples. Sources were T cells, B-cell-depleted T cells, or PBMCs; the material itself was cDNA or gDNA.

The CDR3 is made up of 17 amino acids. Trimming left V 1 base short and J 7 bases short, with 17 bases between. CDR1 is LGHNA, CDR2 YSLEER, per germline. In the authors' workflow: Amplifying reference gene primers gave estimates of nucleated cell counts. The protocol was immunoSEQ multiplex PCR, while the TCRdb copy is restricted to in-frame clones and leaves out a portion. The V and J calls and the clone size are those of that table, but D and trimming were determined from the DNA. This sample has 15,000 to 20,000 clones, with 85% found just once. The rearrangement joins TRBV4-3 to TRBJ1-6, with D perhaps matching TRBD1 (5 bases). Sequenced input: peripheral blood. The TCR originated in an elderly man with acute or convalescent COVID-19. CDR3 DNA sequence: TGCGCCAGCAGCCAAGTGCCCCTGGGACTTTCAAATTCACCCCTCCACTTT. This sequence encodes CASSQVPLGLSNSPLHF.